The 28 T cell receptor beta chains given below trace back to one sample, sequenced in a study of cytomegalovirus exposure and HLA in healthy donors. The method was immunoSEQ multiplex PCR; TCRdb's version includes in-frame clones alone and lacks a portion of them. Of fewer than 130,000 clones listed, roughly 87% were seen once; the top ten hold 1.9%. Material: PBMCs. Source of these receptors: a woman under 30 in good health and CMV-seronegative.

The CDR3 here is CASSFLSNTEAFF. Here the CDR3 DNA reads TGTGCCAGCAGCTTTCTTAGCAACACTGAAGCTTTCTTT. The chain has TRBV7-3 and TRBJ1-1, with D hard to call. The ends were cut back, 3 bases at V and 2 bases at J, with 7 bases in the middle. CDR3 size: 13 residues. Per the germline V gene, CDR1 is SGHTA and CDR2 is FQGTGA.

The V gene is TRBV10-1, the J gene TRBJ1-1, with 8 bases matching TRBD1. CDR1 is WNHNN, CDR2 SYGVQD, per germline (reference sequence). The V segment lost 5 bases and the J segment 4 bases; nucleotides outside the gene matches: 9. The CDR3 length is 15 residues. CDR3: CASSPRTGLATEAFF. The CDR3, as DNA: TGCGCCAGCAGTCCGAGGACAGGGTTGGCCACTGAAGCTTTCTTT.

The rearrangement uses TRBV12-5 and TRBJ2-5; D call uncertain. V shed 3 bases and J shed 4 bases, with 3 bases lying between them. The V gene's germline CDR1 is LGHNT and CDR2 FRNRAP. The CDR3 is made up of 11 amino acids. The CDR3 DNA sequence: TGTGCTAGTGGTTTTCGAGAGACCCAGTACTTC. It translates to CASGFRETQYF.

The chain has TRBV11-2 and TRBJ1-2; 12 bases are shared with TRBD1. The CDR3 consists of 15 residues. CDR1 and CDR2 from the germline V gene are SGHAT and FQNNGV. The V gene end was trimmed by 6 bases and the J gene end by 5 bases; junction bases not matched to a gene: 7. CDR3 region: CASRRPGQGAYGYTF. CDR3 nucleotides: TGTGCCAGCAGGCGCCCGGGACAGGGGGCTTATGGCTACACCTTC.

CDR3 coding DNA: TGTGCCAGCAGTGAGACTAGCGGGGTCAATGAGCAGTTCTTC. This encodes CASSETSGVNEQFF. J is TRBJ2-1 and V is TRBV2, with 11 bases matching TRBD2. The CDR3 has 14 residues. Germline CDR1 is SNHLY and CDR2 is FYNNEI. Losses at the gene ends were 3 bases for V and 6 bases for J; bases not matched to a gene: 1.

The CDR3 nucleotides are TGTGCCAGCAGTCCACCCGACGGGGGGCCACAAGAGACCCAGTACTTC. This sequence encodes CASSPPDGGPQETQYF. V gene TRBV5-6 combines with J gene TRBJ2-5; D is possibly TRBD2 (7 bases). Germline values: CDR1 SGHDT, CDR2 YYEEEE. This CDR3 is 16 amino acids long. The V gene lost 5 bases and the J gene lost 2 bases, with 19 bases spanning the gap.

This chain connects TRBV10-3 to TRBJ1-2; 8 bases fit TRBD1. The CDR3 sequence is 16 residues long. Germline lookup yields CDR1 ENHRY and CDR2 SYGVKD. The V segment lost 0 bases and the J segment 1 base; nucleotides outside the gene matches: 4. As DNA, the CDR3 is TGTGCCATCAGTGAGTCGCAGGGGGCGTATAACTATGGCTACACCTTC. It specifies CAISESQGAYNYGYTF.

V is TRBV7-8 and J is TRBJ1-5, with 8 bases matching TRBD1. Per the germline V gene, CDR1 is SGHVS and CDR2 is FQNEAQ. With 3 bases clipped from V and 4 bases from J, the junction kept 8 bases outside the gene matches. This CDR3 is built from 16 residues. As DNA, the CDR3 is TGTGCCAGCAGCTTCGGTGGACAGGGCGAAAATCAGCCCCAGCATTTT. It codes for CASSFGGQGENQPQHF.

V gene TRBV14 combines with J gene TRBJ2-2; D may be TRBD2 (5 bases). The germline V gene has CDR1 SGHDN and CDR2 FVKESK. The CDR3 totals 15 residues. V lost 4 bases to trimming and J lost 0 bases, with 9 bases between them. Here the CDR3 reads CASSLAYANTGELFF. The CDR3 bases are TGTGCCAGCAGCCTAGCGTACGCGAACACCGGGGAGCTGTTTTTT.

This clone was seen a handful of times. The genes are TRBV11-1 and TRBJ1-5, with no clear D. Germline V gene lookup returns CDR1 SGHAT and CDR2 FQDESV (reference sequence). With 5 bases removed from V and 5 bases from J, the gap between germline ends came to 10 bases. The CDR3 is 13 residues long. DNA for the CDR3: TGTGCCAGCAGCCTAAGACGGGATCAGCCCCAGCATTTT. Its translation: CASSLRRDQPQHF.

The rearrangement joins TRBV30 to TRBJ1-5, with no clear D. Germline V gene lookup returns CDR1 GTSNPN and CDR2 SVGIG (reference sequence). V gave up 3 bases and J gave up 4 bases, with 10 bases separating them. The CDR3 sequence is 13 residues long. CDR3 DNA sequence: TGTGCCTGGAGAAAAACTTGGAATCAGCCCCAGCATTTT. Translation: CAWRKTWNQPQHF.

The chain carries TRBV4-2 and TRBJ1-4, with D uncertain. V was cut by 1 base and J by 5 bases, with 14 bases left in between. Germline V CDR1 and CDR2: LGHNA, YNFKEQ. This CDR3 has 16 amino acids. CDR3 sequence (DNA): TGTGCCAGCAGCCAAGGGCTCGACGGACTGAATGAAAAACTGTTTTTT. Protein: CASSQGLDGLNEKLFF.

The chain combines TRBV28 with TRBJ1-2; D may be TRBD1 (5 bases). This CDR3 comprises 13 residues. Per the germline V gene, CDR1 is MDHEN and CDR2 is SYDVKM. V dropped 6 bases and J dropped 2 bases, with 10 bases sitting between them. The CDR3 loop reads CASRQTANYGYTF. The DNA of the CDR3 is TGTGCCAGCAGACAGACAGCGAACTATGGCTACACCTTC.

The chain links TRBV10-3 to TRBJ1-2; no reliable D call. Germline-derived CDR1 and CDR2 are ENHRY and SYGVKD. The CDR3 covers 11 residues. V lost 3 bases and J lost 10, with 9 bases in between. The CDR3 reads CAISDTASYTF. The CDR3 nucleotides are TGTGCCATCAGTGATACAGCATCCTACACCTTC.

The table lists this clone with a count of one. This sequence joins TRBV5-5 and TRBJ2-2, with D maybe TRBD2 (7 bases). V lost 5 bases to trimming and J lost 4 bases, with 18 bases between them. The CDR3 is 16 amino acids. CDR1 is SGHKS, CDR2 YYEKEE, per germline (reference sequence). CDR3 loop: CASRLEGGAATGELFF. The CDR3 nucleotides read TGTGCCAGCAGACTCGAAGGGGGGGCAGCCACCGGGGAGCTGTTTTTT.

This clone was observed a handful of times. The V and J genes are TRBV6-1 and TRBJ1-2, with D perhaps TRBD1 (6 bases). CDR1 MNHNS and CDR2 SASEGT come from the germline V gene. The CDR3 has 13 amino acids. V was trimmed by 3 bases and J by 8 bases, leaving 13 bases between them. In DNA, the CDR3 is TGTGCCAGCAGTGAGGATTGGGGGCGGGGCTACACCTTC. As protein: CASSEDWGRGYTF.

This clone showed up just once. V usage is TRBV2 and J usage is TRBJ2-7; TRBD1 aligns across 8 bases. The CDR3 contains 14 residues. Germline CDR1 and CDR2: SNHLY and FYNNEI. Trimming cost V 8 bases and J 2 bases; bases outside gene matches: 8. The CDR3 spells CASLGQGQTYEQYF. CDR3 DNA: TGTGCCAGCCTTGGACAGGGCCAAACCTACGAGCAGTACTTC.

The V gene is TRBV9, the J gene TRBJ2-7, with D possibly matching TRBD2 (7 bases). The germline CDR1 and CDR2 sequences are SGDLS and YYNGEE. This CDR3 is 15 amino acids long. V lost 0 bases to trimming and J lost 3 bases, with 13 bases between them. CDR3 in DNA: TGTGCCAGCAGCGTAGTCCCGGGGGGCCGCTACGAGCAGTACTTC. Amino acids: CASSVVPGGRYEQYF.

The chain uses TRBV27 and TRBJ2-6, with D perhaps TRBD2 (5 bases). This CDR3 spans 16 amino acids. Trimming removed 3 bases at V and 1 base at J, with 10 bases between. Germline V lookup: CDR1 MNHEY, CDR2 SMNVEV (reference sequence). The CDR3 nucleotides read TGTGCCAGCAGTTTCTTCGGCGGGTCTGGGGCCAACGTCCTGACTTTC. It codes for CASSFFGGSGANVLTF.

This chain uses TRBV7-6 with TRBJ1-1; the D is unclear. Germline V gives CDR1 SGHVS, CDR2 FNYEAQ. There are 12 residues in the CDR3. Trimming shortened V by 4 bases and J by 9 bases, and 12 bases separated the two germline ends. In DNA form, the CDR3 reads TGTGCCAGCAGCTCAAATCGAGGGAAAGCTTTCTTT. This translates into CASSSNRGKAFF.

This rearrangement joins TRBV7-2 to TRBJ2-7, with 7 bases that match TRBD1. The CDR3 covers 14 residues. The V and J ends lost 5 bases and 0 bases, in that order; junction bases with no gene match: 4. In germline, CDR1 is SGHTA, CDR2 FQGNSA. CDR3 bases: TGTGCCAGCAGCCAGGGACAGATCTCCTACGAGCAGTACTTC. Translating it yields CASSQGQISYEQYF.

The chain employs TRBV4-3 and TRBJ1-4, with D unresolved. This CDR3 spans 16 amino acids. The V gene's germline CDR1 is LGHNA and CDR2 YSLEER. The V end was cut by 0 bases, the J end by 8 bases, with 16 bases between. In DNA form, the CDR3 reads TGCGCCAGCAGCCAAGATAACGGCCCCAGGAGGGAAAAACTGTTTTTT. Translated: CASSQDNGPRREKLFF.

The CDR3 spells CASSGGTGQQYF. CDR3 nucleotide sequence: TGCGCCAGCAGCGGGGGGACAGGGCAGCAGTACTTC. V and J are TRBV5-1 and TRBJ2-7, with TRBD1 matching 9 bases. CDR1 and CDR2 from the germline V gene are SGHRS and YFSETQ. The CDR3 is made up of 12 amino acids. With V trimmed by 4 bases and J by 8 bases, 4 bases remained unmatched.

This clone has only one observation. The chain couples TRBV19 to TRBJ1-4, with D possibly being TRBD1 (6 bases). The CDR3 is 16 residues long. Trimming left V 9 bases short and J 8 bases short, with 25 bases between. Germline V gives CDR1 LNHDA, CDR2 SQIVND (reference sequence). In DNA form, the CDR3 reads TGTGCCAGCAGACTTGTAACAGGGACCGTTGACGAAAAACTGTTTTTT. Protein: CASRLVTGTVDEKLFF. Full variable domain (outside the CDR3, taken from reference TRBV19 and TRBJ1-4): DGGITQSPKYLFRKEGQNVTLSCEQNLNHDAMYWYRQDPGQGLRLIYYSQIVNDFQKGDIAEGYSVSREKKESFPLTVTSAQKNPTAFYLCASRLVTGTVDEKLFFGSGTQLSVL.

This sequence joins TRBV10-1 and TRBJ2-7, with D possibly TRBD2 on 6 matching bases. V was trimmed by 5 bases and J by 4 bases, leaving 15 bases between them. Germline loops: CDR1 WNHNN, CDR2 SYGVQD (reference sequence). The CDR3 runs to 14 residues. The CDR3 is CASSSGRGPYEQYF. The CDR3 region has the DNA TGCGCCAGCAGTTCAGGGCGGGGTCCGTACGAGCAGTACTTC.

This clone was observed once. The J gene is TRBJ1-4, the V gene TRBV9; D remains unclear. The CDR3 sequence is 14 residues long. Germline CDR1 and CDR2: SGDLS and YYNGEE. V was cut by 4 bases and J by 7 bases, with 14 bases left in between. The CDR3 sequence: CASSPEGLGEKLFF. CDR3 coding DNA: TGTGCCAGCAGCCCGGAGGGCTTGGGTGAAAAACTGTTTTTT. The whole variable domain, filled in from reference TRBV9 and TRBJ1-4, reads DSGVTQTPKHLITATGQRVTLRCSPRSGDLSVYWYQQSLDQGLQFLIQYYNGEERAKGNILERFSAQQFPDLHSELNLSSLELGDSALYFCASSPEGLGEKLFFGSGTQLSVL.

The CDR3 coding sequence is TGTGCCAGCAGCGATACAGACGGCTACGAGCAGTACTTC. Translated, it gives CASSDTDGYEQYF. The J gene is TRBJ2-7, the V gene TRBV7-6; D gene uncertain. Trimming removed 5 bases at V and 3 bases at J, with 11 bases between. This CDR3 is 13 amino acids long. Germline V gene data show CDR1 as SGHVS and CDR2 as FNYEAQ.

This clone was observed once. The chain employs TRBV4-3 and TRBJ2-2; possibly TRBD1 for D (5 bases). The CDR3 is 16 amino acids. Germline V gene lookup returns CDR1 LGHNA and CDR2 YSLEER. Trimming removed 0 bases at V and 3 bases at J, with 11 bases between. CDR3 region: CASSQDWGGDTGELFF. Written as DNA, the CDR3 is TGCGCCAGCAGCCAAGATTGGGGCGGAGACACCGGGGAGCTGTTTTTT.